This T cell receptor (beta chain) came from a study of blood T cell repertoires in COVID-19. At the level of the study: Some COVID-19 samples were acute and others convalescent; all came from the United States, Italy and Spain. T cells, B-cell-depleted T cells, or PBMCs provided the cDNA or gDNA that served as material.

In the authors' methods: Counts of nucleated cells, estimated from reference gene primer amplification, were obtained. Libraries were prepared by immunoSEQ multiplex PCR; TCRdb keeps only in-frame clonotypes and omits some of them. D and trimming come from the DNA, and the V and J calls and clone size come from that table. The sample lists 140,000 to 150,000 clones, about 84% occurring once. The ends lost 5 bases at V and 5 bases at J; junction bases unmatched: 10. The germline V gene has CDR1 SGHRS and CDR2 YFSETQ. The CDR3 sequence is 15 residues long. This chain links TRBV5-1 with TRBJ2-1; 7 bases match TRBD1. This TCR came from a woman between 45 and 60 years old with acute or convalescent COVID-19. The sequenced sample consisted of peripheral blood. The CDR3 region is CASRDAGTDNNEQFF. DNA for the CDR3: TGCGCCAGCAGAGATGCCGGGACAGACAACAATGAGCAGTTCTTC. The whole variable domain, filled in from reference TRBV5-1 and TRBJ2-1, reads KAGVTQTPRYLIKTRGQQVTLSCSPISGHRSVSWYQQTPGQGLQFLFEYFSETQRNKGNFPGRFSGRQFSNSRSEMNVSTLELGDSALYLCASRDAGTDNNEQFFGPGTRLTVL.